One and the same sample provided the 12 T cell receptor beta chains below, sequenced in a study of beta chain features in type 1 diabetes. What these receptors recognize is not known. As every portion of the isolated RNA was reverse transcribed, the sequencing read expressed TCRB transcripts. Generated by immunoSEQ multiplex PCR, the TCRdb table keeps only in-frame clones and is missing some. The table lists 100,000 to 150,000 clones, 9% of them singletons, with 0.75% in the top ten. The study's findings and limits: Shorter TCRB CDR3s, moderately but significantly so, marked every one of the four CD4+ subsets in Type 1 diabetes patients.

Material: central memory CD4+ T cells from blood. The receptor source for this set is a man aged 25 to 40 with type 1 diabetes.

The sample holds a few counts of this clone. The V gene is TRBV5-4, the J gene TRBJ1-1, with 12 bases aligning to TRBD1. The ends lost 3 bases at V and 8 bases at J; junction bases unmatched: 11. The CDR3 extends over 16 amino acids. CDR1 is SGHNT, CDR2 YYREEE, per germline (reference sequence). In DNA, the CDR3 is TGTGCCAGCAGCTCCCCCTCAGCCGGGACAGGGGGCGAAGCTTTCTTT. Translated: CASSSPSAGTGGEAFF.

This clone was detected only a few times. The chain links TRBV9 to TRBJ2-5, with D possibly being TRBD1 (5 bases). V lost 3 bases and J lost 1, with 10 bases in between. The germline gives CDR1 SGDLS, CDR2 YYNGEE. The CDR3 covers 14 residues. As DNA, the CDR3 is TGTGCCAGCAGCGCCCAGGGCTTCCAAGAGACCCAGTACTTC. It codes for CASSAQGFQETQYF.

This clone was observed a handful of times. The genes are TRBV28 and TRBJ1-3, with D possibly matching TRBD1 (6 bases). Germline loops: CDR1 MDHEN, CDR2 SYDVKM. This CDR3 spans 15 amino acids. The ends were cut back, 10 bases at V and 0 bases at J, with 16 bases in the middle. The CDR3 nucleotides are TGTGCCATTACACAGGGAACAAACTCTGGAAACACCATATATTTT. This sequence encodes CAITQGTNSGNTIYF.

This clone has a handful of counts. J is TRBJ2-3 and V is TRBV6-5, with D possibly matching TRBD2 (5 bases). V lost 7 bases, J lost 1 base, and 12 bases lay in between. The CDR3 spans 14 residues. CDR1 is MNHEY and CDR2 is SVGAGI in the germline V gene. The CDR3 loop is CASTRGSGTDTQYF. CDR3 coding DNA: TGTGCCAGCACCCGGGGTAGCGGCACAGATACGCAGTATTTT.

The V gene is TRBV5-1, the J gene TRBJ2-1; 12 nucleotides align to TRBD2. Per the germline V gene, CDR1 is SGHRS and CDR2 is YFSETQ. The V segment lost 1 base and the J segment 8 bases; nucleotides outside the gene matches: 7. The CDR3 covers 16 residues. CDR3 residues: CASSLIPTSGGDEQFF. Here the CDR3 DNA reads TGCGCCAGCAGCTTGATTCCGACTAGCGGGGGCGATGAGCAGTTCTTC.

This clone was observed at least ten times. The chain combines TRBV28 with TRBJ1-1; tentative D call: TRBD1 (5 bases). This CDR3 region has 13 residues. Germline V gives CDR1 MDHEN, CDR2 SYDVKM. V lost 7 bases and J lost 4, with 13 bases in between. CDR3 coding DNA: TGTGCCAGCATTGGAGGGGAGCGCACTGAAGCTTTCTTT. This codes for CASIGGERTEAFF.

The chain is built from TRBV6-1 and TRBJ2-3; the match to TRBD1 covers 8 bases. This CDR3 spans 14 amino acids. The germline V gene encodes CDR1 MNHNS and CDR2 SASEGT. V lost 7 bases and J lost 4; bases outside the gene matches: 7. CDR3 residues: CASTPGQDPDTQYF. The CDR3 DNA sequence: TGTGCCAGCACCCCGGGACAGGACCCAGATACGCAGTATTTT.

This clone was recorded a few times. The chain joins TRBV9 to TRBJ2-7, with TRBD2 matching over 7 bases. The CDR3 sequence is 12 residues long. With V trimmed by 5 bases and J by 6 bases, 5 bases remained unmatched. Germline V gene lookup returns CDR1 SGDLS and CDR2 YYNGEE. In nucleotides, the CDR3 is TGTGCCAGCAGTAGAGGGGAGGGCGAGCAGTACTTC. Protein: CASSRGEGEQYF.

The V call is TRBV18, the J call TRBJ2-3; TRBD2 is a possible D gene (6 bases). Trimming shortened V by 6 bases and J by 2 bases, and 9 bases separated the two germline ends. Germline loops: CDR1 KGHSH, CDR2 LQKENI. The CDR3 contains 13 residues. The CDR3 reads CASSPSVTDTQYF. CDR3 sequence (DNA): TGTGCCAGCTCGCCTAGCGTCACAGATACGCAGTATTTT.

The V and J genes are TRBV5-4 and TRBJ1-2; tentatively, D is TRBD1 (6 bases). Germline CDR1 reads SGHNT; CDR2 reads YYREEE (reference sequence). Trimming pared 3 bases from V and 5 bases from J, leaving 17 bases between. There are 15 residues in the CDR3. The CDR3 DNA sequence: TGTGCCAGCAGCTCTCAACAGGGCGGCATTTATGGCTACACCTTC. The encoded protein is CASSSQQGGIYGYTF.

The genes are TRBV7-8 and TRBJ1-3; TRBD1 matches at 7 bases. The CDR3 has 16 residues. Germline CDR1 and CDR2: SGHVS and FQNEAQ. After removal of 5 bases from V and 6 bases from J, the junction contained 13 bases not matched to a gene. The CDR3 coding sequence is TGTGCCAGCAGCAACTCTTGGACAGGACGTGAAAACACCATATATTTT. This gives the protein CASSNSWTGRENTIYF.

The chain is built from TRBV28 and TRBJ1-5, with a tentative D call TRBD1 (6 bases). V lost 5 bases, J lost 7 bases, and 18 bases lay in between. CDR1 is MDHEN and CDR2 is SYDVKM in the germline V gene. The CDR3 loop spans 15 amino acids. In DNA, the CDR3 is TGTGCCAGCAGTCTACAGGGTGGGCGTCGGCAGCCCCAGCATTTT. It specifies CASSLQGGRRQPQHF.